Following are 9 T cell receptor beta chains from one sample sequenced in a study of shared clonotypes between healthy human individuals. Profiled with immunoSEQ multiplex PCR; TCRdb holds only in-frame clones, not every one. The sample carries around 2,100,000 clones, about 95% recorded once. Terminally differentiated effector memory CD45RA+ cells were left out of the naive CD8 fraction, which was CD45RO-negative and positively selected for CCR7. Sequenced sample: naive CD8+ T cells sorted from blood. These receptors were obtained from a man between 18 and 35 years old in good health.

With regard to this clone: Other DNA sequences in this sample translate to the same CDR3. The chain carries TRBV5-4 and TRBJ2-7; D unclear. There are 13 residues in the CDR3. With 2 bases removed from V and 0 bases from J, the gap between germline ends came to 6 bases. CDR1 is SGHNT, CDR2 YYREEE, per germline (reference sequence). DNA for the CDR3: TGTGCCAGCAGCTTCGGCATCTCCTACGAGCAGTACTTC. Its translation is CASSFGISYEQYF.

This clone came up once. The chain employs TRBV27 and TRBJ2-7; tentative D call: TRBD2 (7 bases). V lost 2 bases, J lost 2 bases, and 19 bases lay in between. The CDR3 extends over 17 amino acids. Germline-derived CDR1 and CDR2 are MNHEY and SMNVEV (reference sequence). The DNA for the CDR3 is TGTGCCAGCAGTTTAATAACCCCCCGGGGGGCCACCTACGAGCAGTACTTC. It yields the protein CASSLITPRGATYEQYF.

The chain carries TRBV5-6 and TRBJ2-5; 8 nucleotides align to TRBD1. CDR1 SGHDT and CDR2 YYEEEE come from the germline V gene. This CDR3 is built from 16 residues. V lost 3 bases and J lost 0; bases outside the gene matches: 7. In DNA form, the CDR3 reads TGTGCCAGCAGCTCAGGACAGGGAAGCTACCAAGAGACCCAGTACTTC. It codes for CASSSGQGSYQETQYF. Variable domain in full (rest from reference TRBV5-6 and TRBJ2-5): DAGVTQSPTHLIKTRGQQVTLRCSPKSGHDTVSWYQQALGQGPQFIFQYYEEEERQRGNFPDRFSGHQFPNYSSELNVNALLLGDSALYLCASSSGQGSYQETQYFGPGTRLLVL.

The chain uses TRBV4-1 and TRBJ2-2; TRBD1 agrees at 7 bases. CDR1 MGHRA and CDR2 YSYEKL come from the germline V gene. V lost 0 bases to trimming and J lost 4 bases; unmatched junction nucleotides: 8. The CDR3 totals 17 residues. CDR3 amino acids: CASSQDPTGSTTGELFF. CDR3 nucleotides: TGCGCCAGCAGCCAAGATCCGACAGGGAGTACCACCGGGGAGCTGTTTTTT.

The CDR3 region is CASSFGQGSGELFF. The CDR3 DNA follows: TGTGCCAGCAGTTTCGGACAGGGGTCCGGGGAGCTGTTTTTT. The chain uses TRBV6-5 and TRBJ2-2, with TRBD1 matching over 9 bases. The CDR3 totals 14 residues. After removal of 4 bases from V and 6 bases from J, the junction contained 3 bases not matched to a gene. Looked up from germline, CDR1 is MNHEY and CDR2 is SVGAGI.

The chain carries TRBV9 and TRBJ1-2, with 7 nucleotides matching TRBD1. This CDR3 region has 14 residues. V lost 2 bases and J lost 2; bases outside the gene matches: 3. CDR1 is SGDLS and CDR2 is YYNGEE in the germline V gene. CDR3 bases: TGTGCCAGCAGCGTCGACAGGGTCAACTATGGCTACACCTTC. Translating it yields CASSVDRVNYGYTF.

Turning to this clone: Other DNA sequences within the sample encode an identical CDR3. The rearrangement links TRBV10-2 to TRBJ2-7; D not resolved. Germline V gene data show CDR1 as WSHSY and CDR2 as SAAADI. Trimming stripped 3 bases from V and 3 bases from J, with 3 bases between. The CDR3 has 11 amino acids. The CDR3 DNA sequence: TGCGCCAGCAGTGAAGACTACGAGCAGTACTTC. Its protein product is CASSEDYEQYF.

The chain combines TRBV5-1 with TRBJ2-7, with 7 positions matching TRBD1. Per germline, CDR1 SGHRS and CDR2 YFSETQ. With V trimmed by 4 bases and J by 4 bases, 14 bases remained unmatched. The CDR3 runs to 16 residues. The CDR3 loop reads CASSTRPTGYSYEQYF. Written as DNA, the CDR3 is TGCGCCAGCAGCACTCGCCCGACAGGGTACAGTTACGAGCAGTACTTC. The complete variable domain, with remaining parts taken from reference TRBV5-1 and TRBJ2-7, reads KAGVTQTPRYLIKTRGQQVTLSCSPISGHRSVSWYQQTPGQGLQFLFEYFSETQRNKGNFPGRFSGRQFSNSRSEMNVSTLELGDSALYLCASSTRPTGYSYEQYFGPGTRLTVT.

This chain joins TRBV10-2 and TRBJ2-1; 9 positions agree with TRBD2. The trim removed 8 bases at V and 4 bases at J, leaving 3 bases unmatched. The CDR3 is 13 amino acids. Germline CDR1 reads WSHSY; CDR2 reads SAAADI. In nucleotides, the CDR3 is TGCGCCAGCGGGACTAGCAAGTACAATGAGCAGTTCTTC. The encoded protein is CASGTSKYNEQFF.